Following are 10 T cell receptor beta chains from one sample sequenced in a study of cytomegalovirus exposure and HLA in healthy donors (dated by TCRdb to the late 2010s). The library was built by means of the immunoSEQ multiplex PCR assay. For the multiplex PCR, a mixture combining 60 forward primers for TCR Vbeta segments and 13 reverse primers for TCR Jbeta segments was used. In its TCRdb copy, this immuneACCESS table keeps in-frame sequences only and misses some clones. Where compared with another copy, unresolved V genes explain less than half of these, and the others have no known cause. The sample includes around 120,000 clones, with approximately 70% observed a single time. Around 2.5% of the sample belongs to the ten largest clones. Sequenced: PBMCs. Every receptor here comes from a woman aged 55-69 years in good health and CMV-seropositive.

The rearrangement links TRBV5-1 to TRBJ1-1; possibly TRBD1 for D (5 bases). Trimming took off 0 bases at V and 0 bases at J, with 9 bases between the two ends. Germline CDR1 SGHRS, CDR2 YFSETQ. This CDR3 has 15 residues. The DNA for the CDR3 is TGCGCCAGCAGCTTGGCCCCAGGGATGAACACTGAAGCTTTCTTT. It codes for CASSLAPGMNTEAFF.

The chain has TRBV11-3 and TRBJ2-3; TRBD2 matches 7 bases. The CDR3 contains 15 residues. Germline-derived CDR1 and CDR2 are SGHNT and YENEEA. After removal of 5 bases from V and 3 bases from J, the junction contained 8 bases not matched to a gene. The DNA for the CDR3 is TGTGCCAGCAGCAGAAGCGGGGATGTGACAGATACGCAGTATTTT. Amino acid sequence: CASSRSGDVTDTQYF.

The CDR3 spells CASSLATGGAADTQYF. The CDR3 region has the DNA TGTGCCAGCAGCTTAGCGACAGGGGGGGCGGCGGATACGCAGTATTTT. The chain joins TRBV7-8 to TRBJ2-3; the match to TRBD1 covers 9 bases. There are 16 residues in the CDR3. J gave up 6 bases and V 0 bases, and 7 bases lay outside the gene matches. Germline values: CDR1 SGHVS, CDR2 FQNEAQ.

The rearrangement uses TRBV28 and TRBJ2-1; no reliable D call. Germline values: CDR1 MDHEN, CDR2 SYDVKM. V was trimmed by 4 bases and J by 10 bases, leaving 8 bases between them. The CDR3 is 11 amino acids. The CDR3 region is CASSSPMEQFF. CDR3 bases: TGTGCCAGCAGTTCCCCCATGGAGCAGTTCTTC.

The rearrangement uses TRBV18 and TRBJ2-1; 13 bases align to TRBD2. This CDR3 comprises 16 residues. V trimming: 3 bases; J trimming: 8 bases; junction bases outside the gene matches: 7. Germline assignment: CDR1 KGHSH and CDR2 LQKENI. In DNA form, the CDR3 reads TGTGCCAGCTCACCGTCCACTAGCGGGGGGGTCGATGAGCAGTTCTTC. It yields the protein CASSPSTSGGVDEQFF.

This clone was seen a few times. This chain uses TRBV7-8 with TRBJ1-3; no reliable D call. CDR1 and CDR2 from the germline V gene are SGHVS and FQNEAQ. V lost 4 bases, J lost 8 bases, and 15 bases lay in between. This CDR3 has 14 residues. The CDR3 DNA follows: TGTGCCAGCAGCTCCTTTGAGAGGGCGGACACCATATATTTT. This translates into CASSSFERADTIYF. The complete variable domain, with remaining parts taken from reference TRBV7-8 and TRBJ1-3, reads GAGVSQSPRYKVAKRGQDVALRCDPISGHVSLFWYQQALGQGPEFLTYFQNEAQLDKSGLPSDRFFAERPEGSVSTLKIQRTQQEDSAVYLCASSSFERADTIYFGEGSWLTVV.

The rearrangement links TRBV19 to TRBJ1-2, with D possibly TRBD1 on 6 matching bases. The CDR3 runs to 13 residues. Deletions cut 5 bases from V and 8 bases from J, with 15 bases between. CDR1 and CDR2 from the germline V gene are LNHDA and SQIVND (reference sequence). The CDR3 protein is CASSSSGGSGYTF. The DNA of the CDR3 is TGTGCCAGTAGTTCCTCGGGGGGCTCCGGCTACACCTTC.

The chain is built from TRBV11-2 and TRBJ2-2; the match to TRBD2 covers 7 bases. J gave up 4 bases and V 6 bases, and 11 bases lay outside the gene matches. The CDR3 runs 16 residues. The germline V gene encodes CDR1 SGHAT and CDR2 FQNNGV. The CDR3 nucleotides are TGTGCCAGCAGTTTGGTCAGCGGGGACCTCACCGGGGAGCTGTTTTTT. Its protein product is CASSLVSGDLTGELFF.

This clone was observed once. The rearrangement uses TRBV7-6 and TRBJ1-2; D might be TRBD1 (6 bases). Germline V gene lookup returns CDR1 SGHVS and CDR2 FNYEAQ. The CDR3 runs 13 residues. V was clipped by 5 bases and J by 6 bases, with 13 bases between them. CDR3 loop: CASSVTGMDGYTF. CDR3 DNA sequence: TGTGCCAGCAGCGTGACAGGAATGGATGGCTACACCTTC.

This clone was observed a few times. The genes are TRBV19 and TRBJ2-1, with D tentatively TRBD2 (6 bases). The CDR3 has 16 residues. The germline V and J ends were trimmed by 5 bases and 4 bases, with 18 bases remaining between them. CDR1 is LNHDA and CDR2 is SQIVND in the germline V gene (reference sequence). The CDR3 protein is CASSGRSAGTYNEQFF. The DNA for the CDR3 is TGTGCCAGTAGTGGTCGGAGTGCGGGAACGTACAATGAGCAGTTCTTC.